Listed below are T cell receptor beta chains from one sample, sequenced in a study of CD8+CD57+ T cells in acquired aplastic anemia. A single record per CDR3 protein comes from TCRdb applying MiXCR to the reads. This table has roughly 58,000 distinct CDR3 sequences, about 50% appearing once. The sequenced sample was sorted CD4+, CD8+, or CD8+CD57+ T cells (not recorded which) from PBMCs. Source of these receptors: a human donor in good health, serving as a control. The CDR3 runs from the conserved cysteine through the conserved F or W. The D gene is left open where the match is weak. Clone size is stated in some rows and not others, as once, few, many or a class when expanded.

>TRBV5-5|-|many|15|TRBJ2-7
CASSSLGGSSYEQYF
TGTGCCAGCAGCTCATTAGGCGGGTCCTCCTACGAGCAGTACTTC
>TRBV4-2|TRBD2|many|15|TRBJ2-3
CASSPGGLFTDTQYF
TGTGCCAGCAGCCCGGGGGGACTCTTCACAGATACGCAGTATTTT
>TRBV19|TRBD2|-|16|TRBJ2-1
CASSTAGGWTNNEQFF
TGTGCCAGTAGCACGGCGGGAGGCTGGACAAACAATGAGCAGTTCTTC
>TRBV4-1|TRBD1|many|18|TRBJ1-5
CASSQALQGAVSNQPQHF
TGCGCCAGCAGCCAAGCCCTACAGGGGGCTGTGAGCAATCAGCCCCAGCATTTT
>TRBV15|TRBD2|-|15|TRBJ2-7
CATSRRTSGSSGQYF
TGTGCCACCAGCAGAAGGACTAGCGGGAGTTCCGGGCAGTACTTC
>TRBV20-1|-|once|14|TRBJ2-1
CSATSESGLHEQFF
TGCAGTGCCACCAGTGAATCAGGGTTACATGAGCAGTTCTTC
>TRBV19|-|-|15|TRBJ1-3
CASSIAGPSGNTIYF
TGTGCCAGTAGTATCGCCGGACCCTCTGGAAACACCATATATTTT
>TRBV24-1|TRBD1|-|14|TRBJ2-7
CATSDPGTADEQYF
TGTGCCACCAGTGACCCAGGGACAGCTGACGAGCAGTACTTC
>TRBV5-1|-|-|16|TRBJ2-4
CASSPLGSRLKNIQYF
TGCGCCAGCAGCCCACTAGGGAGCAGATTAAAAAACATTCAGTACTTC
>TRBV29-1|-|-|13|TRBJ1-5
CSVGGRANQPQHF
TGCAGCGTTGGAGGACGGGCCAATCAGCCCCAGCATTTT
>TRBV4-1|TRBD2|many|17|TRBJ2-3
CASSQVGREAVTDTQYF
TGCGCCAGCAGCCAAGTGGGGCGGGAGGCTGTGACAGATACGCAGTATTTT
>TRBV25-1|-|-|12|TRBJ1-2
CASSERRYSYTF
TGTGCCAGCAGTGAAAGGAGGTATAGCTACACCTTC
>TRBV11-1|-|many|11|TRBJ2-7
CASSSMYEQYF
TGTGCCAGCAGCTCCATGTACGAGCAGTACTTC
>TRBV19|-|-|16|TRBJ1-2
CASSIPGQYANYGYTF
TGTGCCAGTAGTATTCCCGGACAGTACGCTAACTATGGCTACACCTTC
>TRBV6-5|-|many|16|TRBJ1-1
CASSYGGRGPFTEAFF
TGTGCCAGCAGTTACGGGGGACGGGGGCCGTTCACTGAAGCTTTCTTT
>TRBV15|-|-|16|TRBJ2-2
CATSRVPGPNTGELFF
TGTGCCACCAGCAGAGTTCCGGGGCCGAACACCGGGGAGCTGTTTTTT
>TRBV29-1|-|once|16|TRBJ2-7
CSVETGFNSPLHEQYF
TGCAGCGTTGAAACAGGGTTTAATTCACCCCTCCACGAGCAGTACTTC
>TRBV29-1|TRBD1|-|14|TRBJ2-1
CSVNRGVGYNEQFF
TGCAGCGTTAACAGGGGTGTAGGCTACAATGAGCAGTTCTTC
>TRBV5-1|-|many|14|TRBJ2-7
CASSFMGDSYEQYF
TGCGCCAGCAGCTTTATGGGGGACTCCTACGAGCAGTACTTC
>TRBV19|-|-|14|TRBJ1-1
CASKVRGVGTEAFF
TGTGCCAGTAAGGTGAGGGGAGTTGGCACTGAAGCTTTCTTT
>TRBV7-9|-|many|19|TRBJ1-1
CASSLAEVRGRGRNTEAFF
TGTGCCAGCAGCTTAGCAGAAGTTAGAGGCAGGGGAAGAAACACTGAAGCTTTCTTT
>TRBV29-1|-|few|13|TRBJ2-1
CSVGRGAQNEQFF
TGCAGCGTTGGAAGGGGGGCGCAGAATGAGCAGTTCTTC
>TRBV20-1|-|medium-sized|11|TRBJ2-7
CSAQLPGEQYF
TGCAGTGCCCAGCTCCCTGGCGAGCAGTACTTC
>TRBV2|-|many|14|TRBJ2-3
CASSPRILTDTQYF
TGTGCCAGCAGTCCCCGAATCCTCACAGATACGCAGTATTTT
>TRBV10-3|-|-|14|TRBJ1-1
CAIRERGGDPEAFF
TGTGCCATCAGGGAGCGGGGAGGAGATCCTGAAGCTTTCTTT
>TRBV20-1|-|-|14|TRBJ2-3
CSARGTGRFDTQYF
TGCAGTGCTAGAGGTACAGGGAGGTTCGATACGCAGTATTTT
>TRBV6-1|-|-|14|TRBJ2-7
CASSEYPGDDEQYF
TGTGCCAGCAGTGAATATCCAGGGGACGACGAGCAGTACTTC
>TRBV25-1|-|-|14|TRBJ2-7
CASSESPTLYEQYF
TGTGCCAGCAGTGAATCCCCAACACTCTACGAGCAGTACTTC
>TRBV25-1|-|-|15|TRBJ2-7
CASSEAGGLSYEQYF
TGTGCCAGCAGTGAAGCAGGCGGGCTCTCCTACGAGCAGTACTTC
>TRBV19|-|-|11|TRBJ1-2
CASSAGYGYTF
TGTGCCAGTAGTGCTGGATATGGCTACACCTTC
>TRBV10-3|-|-|15|TRBJ1-6
CAISESDSYNSPLHF
TGTGCCATCAGTGAGTCGGACAGTTATAATTCACCCCTCCACTTT
>TRBV10-3|-|-|14|TRBJ2-1
CAISGLSDYNEQFF
TGTGCCATCAGTGGTTTGTCGGACTACAATGAGCAGTTCTTC
>TRBV29-1|TRBD2|few|13|TRBJ2-7
CSVETGGPYEQYF
TGCAGCGTTGAAACGGGGGGACCCTACGAGCAGTACTTC
>TRBV6-1|TRBD1|many|14|TRBJ1-1
CASKRTGMGTEAFF
TGTGCCAGCAAAAGGACAGGGATGGGGACTGAAGCTTTCTTT
>TRBV10-2|-|-|13|TRBJ2-7
CASSYSGVYGQYF
TGCGCCAGCAGTTACTCCGGTGTTTACGGGCAGTACTTC
>TRBV19|-|-|12|TRBJ2-2
CASSLLTGELFF
TGTGCCAGCAGTTTGCTAACCGGGGAGCTGTTTTTT
>TRBV10-3|-|few|16|TRBJ1-5
CAISESGPGSNQPQHF
TGTGCCATCAGTGAGTCAGGACCGGGGAGCAATCAGCCCCAGCATTTT
>TRBV7-9|-|many|15|TRBJ2-5
CASSTRGGRWETQYF
TGTGCCAGCAGCACCCGGGGTGGACGTTGGGAGACCCAGTACTTC
>TRBV15|-|-|15|TRBJ2-6
CATSRGGWGANVLTF
TGTGCCACCAGCAGAGGAGGCTGGGGGGCCAACGTCCTGACTTTC
>TRBV2|TRBD1|-|14|TRBJ2-7
CASSDRGSTYEQYF
TGTGCCAGTTCGGACAGGGGCAGTACCTACGAGCAGTACTTC
>TRBV20-1|-|-|15|TRBJ2-7
CCASSLGRQTYEQYF
-
>TRBV15|-|-|15|TRBJ1-6
CATSRDSGLRSPLHF
TGTGCCACCAGCAGAGACTCAGGGTTAAGGTCACCCCTCCACTTT
>TRBV12-3/TRBV12-4|-|many|15|TRBJ2-6
CASSYRGYGANVLTF
TGTGCCAGCAGTTACAGAGGGTATGGGGCCAACGTCCTGACTTTC
>TRBV7-8|-|many|14|TRBJ2-7
CASSLGGTGLEQYF
TGTGCCAGCAGCTTAGGGGGGACGGGACTTGAGCAGTACTTC
>TRBV5-1|-|many|15|TRBJ1-1
CASSPSVAVNTEAFF
TGCGCCAGCAGCCCCAGTGTGGCAGTGAACACTGAAGCTTTCTTT
>TRBV11-1|-|-|14|TRBJ2-1
CASTQRGLGNEQFF
TGTGCCAGCACCCAGCGCGGACTGGGAAATGAGCAGTTCTTC
>TRBV19|TRBD2|-|13|TRBJ2-4
CASSKREAGIQYF
TGTGCCAGTAGTAAGCGGGAAGCGGGCATTCAGTACTTC
>TRBV7-9|TRBD2|many|15|TRBJ2-3
CASRPSGSPTDTQYF
TGTGCCAGCAGACCTAGCGGGAGCCCCACAGATACGCAGTATTTT